This TCR beta chain appears in the sequencing data of a study of T cell responses to AZD1222 COVID-19 vaccine. The overall study: It was second doses at about 4 or about 12 weeks that were pooled.

A word on this clone: What it recognizes is unknown.

Profiled with immunoSEQ multiplex PCR; TCRdb holds only in-frame clones, not every one. The sample includes about 70,000 clones, roughly 85% of them seen just once. Study-wide results and caveats: Just a handful of people given AZD1222 tested seropositive at baseline. Close to half of all spike-specific TCRs reportedly target regions of the variants that are unmutated. White British people made up most donors, females outnumbered males, and clonal diversity was possibly underestimated.

The TCR sequence derives from an adult in good health. The sequenced sample was peripheral blood, obtained on day 0 of AZD1222 vaccination.

The CDR3 protein is CASSRETGGTEAFF. In nucleotides, the CDR3 is TGTGCCAGCAGCCGAGAGACTGGGGGCACTGAAGCTTTCTTT. V usage is TRBV4-2 and J usage is TRBJ1-1; D may be TRBD1 (5 bases). V was cut by 4 bases and J by 4 bases, with 13 bases left in between. Germline V gene lookup returns CDR1 LGHNA and CDR2 YNFKEQ. The CDR3 is made up of 14 amino acids.